These T cell receptor beta chains were read from a single sample in a study of cytomegalovirus exposure and HLA in healthy donors. Produced via immunoSEQ multiplex PCR; TCRdb's table is partial and in-frame only. The data contain roughly 120,000 clones, over 65% of them singletons. Sample: PBMCs. These receptors were collected from a middle-aged man in good health and CMV-seronegative. Each CDR3 is given with its conserved first and last residue. D genes are given only for firm matches. Size tells how often a clone was seen (once, few, many) or the class of an expanded clone, and some rows leave it out.

CDR3	DNA	size	J	D	V
CASSGTRGLGYTF	TGTGCCAGCAGCGGGACCAGGGGTCTTGGCTACACCTTC	few	TRBJ1-2	-	TRBV28
CSIVQFRPRDTEAFF	TGTTCCATCGTACAATTCCGTCCACGTGACACTGAAGCTTTCTTT	-	TRBJ1-1	-	TRBV7-9
CASSFRDRGPDTGELFF	TGTGCCAGCAGCTTCCGCGACAGGGGGCCTGACACCGGGGAGCTGTTTTTT	-	TRBJ2-2	TRBD1	TRBV9
CASSVSPPGANVLTF	TGTGCCAGCAGCGTTAGCCCACCTGGGGCCAACGTCCTGACTTTC	-	TRBJ2-6	-	TRBV9
CASSLKGTTAAFEQFF	TGTGCCAGCAGCTTGAAAGGGACTACCGCTGCTTTTGAGCAGTTCTTC	-	TRBJ2-1	TRBD2	TRBV7-6
CASSLEEGAATQYF	TGCGCCAGCAGCTTGGAGGAGGGGGCAGCCACGCAGTATTTT	once	TRBJ2-3	-	TRBV5-1
CASSPRTGDYGYTF	TGCGCCAGCAGCCCACGGACAGGGGACTATGGCTACACCTTC	-	TRBJ1-2	TRBD1	TRBV4-3
CASSVEMTSSGNTIYF	TGTGCCAGTAGTGTTGAGATGACTAGCTCTGGAAACACCATATATTTT	-	TRBJ1-3	-	TRBV19
CASSGRGGWGTDTQYF	TGTGCCAGCAGTGGCCGTGGGGGGTGGGGCACAGATACGCAGTATTTT	-	TRBJ2-3	-	TRBV9
CASSIVRRNTEAFF	TGTGCCAGTAGTATAGTTCGCAGGAACACTGAAGCTTTCTTT	-	TRBJ1-1	-	TRBV19
CASSSGRPQHF	TGTGCCAGTAGTTCTGGCAGGCCCCAGCATTTT	once	TRBJ1-5	-	TRBV19
CASSAGSTSTDTQYF	TGTGCCAGCAGCGCCGGGAGCACCAGCACAGATACGCAGTATTTT	-	TRBJ2-3	-	TRBV5-4
CASSQDRSRTDTQYF	TGCGCCAGCAGCCAAGATAGGAGTCGCACAGATACGCAGTATTTT	-	TRBJ2-3	-	TRBV4-1
CASSLEPNSPLHF	TGTGCCAGCAGCCTAGAACCTAATTCACCCCTCCACTTT	-	TRBJ1-6	-	TRBV7-3
CASSLGQGVYEQYF	TGCGCCAGCAGCTTGGGACAGGGGGTCTACGAGCAGTACTTC	-	TRBJ2-7	TRBD1	TRBV5-1
CASSPQEGHYGYTF	TGTGCCAGCAGCCCACAGGAGGGTCACTATGGCTACACCTTC	-	TRBJ1-2	-	TRBV5-6
CASSPGTGLGNTIYF	TGTGCCAGCTCACCCGGGACAGGGCTAGGAAACACCATATATTTT	once	TRBJ1-3	TRBD1	TRBV9
CASTKQGMVKPQHF	TGTGCCAGTACCAAGCAGGGGATGGTTAAGCCCCAGCATTTT	-	TRBJ1-5	-	TRBV19
CASSDLSGADTQYF	TGTGCCAGCAGTGACCTTAGCGGCGCAGATACGCAGTATTTT	few	TRBJ2-3	-	TRBV6-4
CASSGTGSGNSPLHF	TGTGCCAGCAGCGGGACAGGGTCCGGGAATTCACCCCTCCACTTT	-	TRBJ1-6	TRBD1	TRBV5-4
CASSLGGNSGDQETQYF	TGCGCCAGCAGCCTAGGTGGTAATAGCGGGGACCAAGAGACCCAGTACTTC	-	TRBJ2-5	TRBD2	TRBV5-1
CASKGGAGGYNEQFF	TGTGCCAGCAAGGGGGGAGCGGGGGGGTACAATGAGCAGTTCTTC	-	TRBJ2-1	TRBD2	TRBV6-1
CASSLVGAQPYNEQFF	TGCGCCAGCAGCTTGGTTGGGGCACAACCCTACAATGAGCAGTTCTTC	-	TRBJ2-1	-	TRBV5-1
CASSQDRGEGHYGYTF	TGCGCCAGCAGCCAAGATAGGGGGGAGGGGCACTATGGCTACACCTTC	-	TRBJ1-2	-	TRBV4-3
CASSQGEQGQPQHF	TGTGCCAGCAGCCAAGGGGAACAGGGACAGCCCCAGCATTTT	-	TRBJ1-5	-	TRBV4-2
CASSFSGGSSYEQYF	TGTGCCAGCAGCTTTAGCGGGGGCTCCTCCTACGAGCAGTACTTC	-	TRBJ2-7	TRBD2	TRBV5-4
CASSPGQINYGYTF	TGCGCCAGCAGCCCGGGACAGATTAACTATGGCTACACCTTC	-	TRBJ1-2	TRBD1	TRBV5-1
CASSGTGVKEWVNTEAFF	TGTGCCAGCAGTGGGACAGGGGTTAAGGAGTGGGTGAACACTGAAGCTTTCTTT	few	TRBJ1-1	TRBD1	TRBV27